One and the same sample provided the 15 T cell receptor beta chains below, sequenced in a study of blood T cell repertoires in COVID-19. Method: immunoSEQ multiplex PCR; TCRdb's copy keeps in-frame clones and lacks some. The data contain under 450,000 clones, approximately 80% of them seen just once; the ten biggest clones take up 0.85% to 1.3%. The specimen was peripheral blood. The receptors come from a human donor with acute or convalescent COVID-19. The donor label of this sample is uncertain.

The V and J genes are TRBV19 and TRBJ2-3; TRBD1 agrees at 10 bases. J lost 1 base, V lost 6 bases, and 10 bases had no gene match. The CDR3 is 17 amino acids. The germline CDR1 and CDR2 sequences are LNHDA and SQIVND (reference sequence). Here the CDR3 reads CASRGGDRGGGTDTQYF. CDR3 DNA sequence: TGTGCCAGTAGAGGGGGGGACAGGGGAGGAGGCACAGATACGCAGTATTTT.

CDR3 DNA: TGTGCCAGCTCACCACGGACAGGGGATGATTTAGTCACTGAAGCTTTCTTT. As protein: CASSPRTGDDLVTEAFF. The V gene is TRBV18, the J gene TRBJ1-1, with 9 nucleotides matching TRBD1. After removal of 1 base from V and 4 bases from J, the junction contained 10 bases not matched to a gene. Germline V lookup: CDR1 KGHSH, CDR2 LQKENI. The CDR3 loop spans 17 amino acids.

This clone was recorded at least ten times. The chain joins TRBV6-6 to TRBJ1-1, with D tentatively TRBD1 (5 bases). V was cut by 5 bases and J by 1 base, with 8 bases left in between. This CDR3 has 13 residues. Germline V gene sequence: CDR1 MNHNY, CDR2 SVGAGI (reference sequence). The CDR3 DNA follows: TGTGCCAGCAGTACGACAGAGAACACTGAAGCTTTCTTT. This codes for CASSTTENTEAFF.

The rearrangement links TRBV5-6 to TRBJ1-1; tentatively, D is TRBD1 (5 bases). V lost 1 base and J lost 4, with 8 bases in between. CDR1 and CDR2 from the germline V gene are SGHDT and YYEEEE. This CDR3 region has 13 residues. The DNA of the CDR3 is TGTGCCAGCAGCTTGATGGGGCCCACTGAAGCTTTCTTT. Encoded protein: CASSLMGPTEAFF.

The chain uses TRBV5-1 and TRBJ1-5; D ambiguous. Deletions cut 0 bases from V and 4 bases from J, with 5 bases between. Germline V gives CDR1 SGHRS, CDR2 YFSETQ. CDR3 size: 13 residues. As DNA, the CDR3 is TGCGCCAGCAGCTTGGCTTTGAATCAGCCCCAGCATTTT. As protein: CASSLALNQPQHF.

The chain carries TRBV3-1 (or the pseudogene TRBV3-2) and TRBJ2-7, with 9 nucleotides matching TRBD1. V shed 6 bases and J 6 bases; nucleotides not matched to a gene: 6. Germline CDR1 is LGHDT and CDR2 is YNNKEL (reference sequence). The CDR3 runs 13 residues. CDR3 region: CASRRRDRAEQYF. Written as DNA, the CDR3 is TGTGCCAGCAGAAGAAGGGACAGGGCCGAGCAGTACTTC.

This rearrangement joins TRBV5-4 to TRBJ2-1; D is undetermined. Trimming shortened V by 4 bases and J by 9 bases, and 14 bases separated the two germline ends. This CDR3 is 13 amino acids long. Germline V gene lookup returns CDR1 SGHNT and CDR2 YYREEE (reference sequence). The CDR3 DNA is TGTGCCAGCAGCCCACTCAACGCGCTTGAGCAGTTCTTC. Translated, it gives CASSPLNALEQFF. The full variable domain, rest sourced from reference TRBV5-4 and TRBJ2-1, is ETGVTQSPTHLIKTRGQQVTLRCSSQSGHNTVSWYQQALGQGPQFIFQYYREEENGRGNFPPRFSGLQFPNYSSELNVNALELDDSALYLCASSPLNALEQFFGPGTRLTVL.

This clone was picked up a small number of times. The V call is TRBV28, the J call TRBJ1-2; a possible D gene is TRBD1 (6 bases). Germline-derived CDR1 and CDR2 are MDHEN and SYDVKM. The CDR3 loop spans 15 amino acids. The ends were cut back, 4 bases at V and 1 base at J, with 13 bases in the middle. The CDR3 DNA is TGTGCCAGCAGTTACCGGGGAGGGGGTAACTATGGCTACACCTTC. This translates into CASSYRGGGNYGYTF.

The rearrangement uses TRBV7-8 and TRBJ2-5, with TRBD2 identical over 9 bases. CDR1 SGHVS and CDR2 FQNEAQ come from the germline V gene. After removal of 3 bases from V and 5 bases from J, the junction contained 19 bases not matched to a gene. CDR3 length: 19 residues. The CDR3 loop is CASSLGAASGIGLWETQYF. For the CDR3, the DNA is TGTGCCAGCAGCTTGGGGGCGGCTAGCGGGATCGGGTTATGGGAGACCCAGTACTTC.

This clone was counted once. This rearrangement joins TRBV4-2 to TRBJ1-2; D not certain. Trimming took 0 bases from V and 6 from J, leaving 11 bases between them. Germline CDR1 LGHNA, CDR2 YNFKEQ. CDR3 size: 14 residues. In DNA form, the CDR3 reads TGTGCCAGCAGCCAAGATCGGGGAGGTGATGGCTACACCTTC. As protein: CASSQDRGGDGYTF.

This clone appeared once. V and J are TRBV19 and TRBJ2-1; 8 bases are shared with TRBD1. This CDR3 spans 16 amino acids. Trimming removed 3 bases from V and 3 bases from J; junction bases left unmatched: 7. Germline V CDR1 and CDR2: LNHDA, SQIVND (reference sequence). The CDR3 spells CASSIPRTGSYNEQFF. The CDR3 region has the DNA TGTGCCAGTAGTATCCCCCGGACAGGGAGCTACAATGAGCAGTTCTTC. Looking up the rest from reference TRBV19 and TRBJ2-1 gives the full variable domain: DGGITQSPKYLFRKEGQNVTLSCEQNLNHDAMYWYRQDPGQGLRLIYYSQIVNDFQKGDIAEGYSVSREKKESFPLTVTSAQKNPTAFYLCASSIPRTGSYNEQFFGPGTRLTVL.

This clone was counted a single time. The rearrangement joins TRBV5-1 to TRBJ1-2, with TRBD1 as a possible D gene (6 bases). Per germline, CDR1 SGHRS and CDR2 YFSETQ. This CDR3 is 13 amino acids long. V lost 3 bases and J lost 9, with 15 bases in between. This chain's CDR3 is CASSWAGEGRYTF. CDR3 in DNA: TGCGCCAGCAGCTGGGCAGGGGAGGGACGCTACACCTTC.

V is TRBV11-3 and J is TRBJ1-5; D is ambiguous. This CDR3 comprises 15 residues. Germline loops: CDR1 SGHNT, CDR2 YENEEA. V dropped 5 bases and J dropped 0 bases, with 11 bases sitting between them. The CDR3: CASSPRVLSNQPQHF. In DNA, the CDR3 is TGTGCCAGCAGCCCCCGTGTACTTAGCAATCAGCCCCAGCATTTT.

This clone has just one count. This chain links TRBV6-5 with TRBJ1-2; 7 bases align to TRBD1. CDR1 is MNHEY, CDR2 SVGAGI, per germline. The CDR3 is made up of 13 amino acids. J lost 8 bases, V lost 6 bases, and 9 bases had no gene match. The CDR3 here is CASRSDRVGGYTF. The DNA of the CDR3 is TGTGCCAGCAGGTCCGACAGGGTGGGGGGCTACACCTTC.

The chain uses TRBV11-2 and TRBJ2-2; D is possibly TRBD1 (7 bases). Trimming cost V 4 bases and J 6 bases, with 18 bases left between them. Germline V gene sequence: CDR1 SGHAT, CDR2 FQNNGV. The CDR3 consists of 16 residues. The chain's CDR3 is CASSSYRGRRAGELFF. DNA for the CDR3: TGTGCCAGCAGCTCCTATAGGGGGCGGAGGGCCGGGGAGCTGTTTTTT.